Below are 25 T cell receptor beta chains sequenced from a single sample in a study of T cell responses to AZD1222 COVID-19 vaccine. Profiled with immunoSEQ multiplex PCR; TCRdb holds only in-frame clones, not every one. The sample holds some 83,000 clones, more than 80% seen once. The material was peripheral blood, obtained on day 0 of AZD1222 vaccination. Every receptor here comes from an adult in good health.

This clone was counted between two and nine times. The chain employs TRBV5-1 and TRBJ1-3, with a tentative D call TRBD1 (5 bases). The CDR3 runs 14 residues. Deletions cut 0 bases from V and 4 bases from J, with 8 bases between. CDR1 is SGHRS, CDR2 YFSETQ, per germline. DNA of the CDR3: TGCGCCAGCAGCTTGGGGGACGTAGGAAACACCATATATTTT. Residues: CASSLGDVGNTIYF.

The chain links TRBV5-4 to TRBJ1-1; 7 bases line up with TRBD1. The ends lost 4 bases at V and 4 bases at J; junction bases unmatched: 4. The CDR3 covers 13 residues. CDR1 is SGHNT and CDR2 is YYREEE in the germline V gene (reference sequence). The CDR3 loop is CASSVAGGTEAFF. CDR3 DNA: TGTGCCAGCAGCGTAGCAGGGGGCACTGAAGCTTTCTTT.

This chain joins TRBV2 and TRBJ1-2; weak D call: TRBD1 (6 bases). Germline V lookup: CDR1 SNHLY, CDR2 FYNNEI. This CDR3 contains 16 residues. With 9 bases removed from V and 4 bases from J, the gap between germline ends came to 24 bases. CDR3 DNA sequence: TGTGCCAGTTTATTCGAACGGGGGGCAAGTCCCTATGGCTACACCTTC. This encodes CASLFERGASPYGYTF.

The CDR3 bases are TGCAGCGTCGCAACTAGCGGGGGGGGCAATGAGCAGTTCTTC. Translated, it gives CSVATSGGGNEQFF. The chain recombines TRBV29-1 with TRBJ2-1; TRBD2 matches 13 bases. Germline CDR1 is SQVTM and CDR2 is ANQGSEA. The ends lost 6 bases at V and 6 bases at J; junction bases unmatched: 5. The CDR3 is 14 amino acids.

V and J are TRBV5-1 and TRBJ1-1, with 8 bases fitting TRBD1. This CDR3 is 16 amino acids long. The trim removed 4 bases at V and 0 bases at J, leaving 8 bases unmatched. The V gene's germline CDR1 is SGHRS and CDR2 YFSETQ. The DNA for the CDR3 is TGCGCCAGCAGCCTGGGGACAGGTATCCTGAACACTGAAGCTTTCTTT. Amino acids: CASSLGTGILNTEAFF.

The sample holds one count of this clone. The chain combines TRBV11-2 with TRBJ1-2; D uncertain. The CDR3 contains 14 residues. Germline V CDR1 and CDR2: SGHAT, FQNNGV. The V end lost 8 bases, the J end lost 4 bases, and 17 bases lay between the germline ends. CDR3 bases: TGTGCCAGCTCCACCGGGCCGCTCTCCTATGGCTACACCTTC. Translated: CASSTGPLSYGYTF.

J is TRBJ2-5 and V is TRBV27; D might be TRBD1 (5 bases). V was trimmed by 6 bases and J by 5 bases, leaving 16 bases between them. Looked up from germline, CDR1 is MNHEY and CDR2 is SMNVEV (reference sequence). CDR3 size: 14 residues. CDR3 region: CASSPQGIPETQYF. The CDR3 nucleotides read TGTGCCAGCAGCCCCCAGGGTATCCCGGAGACCCAGTACTTC.

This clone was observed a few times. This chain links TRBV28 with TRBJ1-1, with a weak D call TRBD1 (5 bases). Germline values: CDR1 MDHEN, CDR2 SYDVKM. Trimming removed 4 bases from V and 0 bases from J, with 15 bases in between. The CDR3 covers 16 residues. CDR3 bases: TGTGCCAGCAGTTCATATCGCAGGGCGATGAACACTGAAGCTTTCTTT. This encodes CASSSYRRAMNTEAFF.

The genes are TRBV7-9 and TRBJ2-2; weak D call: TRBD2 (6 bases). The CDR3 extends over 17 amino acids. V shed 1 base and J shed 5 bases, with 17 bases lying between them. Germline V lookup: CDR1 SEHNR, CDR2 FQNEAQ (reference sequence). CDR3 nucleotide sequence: TGTGCCAGCAGCTTAGAGGTCGGCGGGGCCAAAACCGGGGAGCTGTTTTTT. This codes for CASSLEVGGAKTGELFF.

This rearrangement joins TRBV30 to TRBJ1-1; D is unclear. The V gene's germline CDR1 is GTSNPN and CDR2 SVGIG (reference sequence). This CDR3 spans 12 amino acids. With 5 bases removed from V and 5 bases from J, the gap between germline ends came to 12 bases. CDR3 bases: TGTGCCTGGGTTCTGGGGTATACTGAAGCTTTCTTT. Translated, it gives CAWVLGYTEAFF.

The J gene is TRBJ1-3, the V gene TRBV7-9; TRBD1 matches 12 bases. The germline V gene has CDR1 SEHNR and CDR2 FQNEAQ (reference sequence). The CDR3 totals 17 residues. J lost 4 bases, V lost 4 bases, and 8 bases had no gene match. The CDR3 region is CASSSPSGQGAGNTIYF. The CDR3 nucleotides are TGTGCCAGCAGCTCGCCCTCGGGACAGGGGGCGGGAAACACCATATATTTT.

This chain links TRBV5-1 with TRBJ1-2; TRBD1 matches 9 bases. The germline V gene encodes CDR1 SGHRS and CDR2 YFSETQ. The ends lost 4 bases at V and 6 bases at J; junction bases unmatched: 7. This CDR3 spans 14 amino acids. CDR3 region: CASSGSGTGNGYTF. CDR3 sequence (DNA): TGCGCCAGCAGCGGTTCCGGGACAGGGAATGGCTACACCTTC.

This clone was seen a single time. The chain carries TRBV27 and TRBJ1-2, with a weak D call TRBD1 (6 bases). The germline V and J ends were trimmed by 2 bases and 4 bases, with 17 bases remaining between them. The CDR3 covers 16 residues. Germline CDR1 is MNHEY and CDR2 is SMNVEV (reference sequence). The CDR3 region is CASSLIGPTGLYGYTF. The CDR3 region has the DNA TGTGCCAGCAGTTTAATTGGTCCGACAGGTCTCTATGGCTACACCTTC.

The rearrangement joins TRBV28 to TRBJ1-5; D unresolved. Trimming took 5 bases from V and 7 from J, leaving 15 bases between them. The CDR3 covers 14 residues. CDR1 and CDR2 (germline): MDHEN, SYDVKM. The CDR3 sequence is CASSPKYRIQPQHF. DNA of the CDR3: TGTGCCAGCAGTCCGAAGTATAGGATCCAGCCCCAGCATTTT.

Written as DNA, the CDR3 is TGTGCCACCAGTGATCGAACTAGCGGGGGGACTATCCGTGAGCAGTTCTTC. This translates into CATSDRTSGGTIREQFF. This chain links TRBV24-1 with TRBJ2-1; 12 bases agree with TRBD2. Germline V gene data show CDR1 as KGHDR and CDR2 as SFDVKD. The CDR3 extends over 17 amino acids. V lost 3 bases and J lost 9; bases outside the gene matches: 11.

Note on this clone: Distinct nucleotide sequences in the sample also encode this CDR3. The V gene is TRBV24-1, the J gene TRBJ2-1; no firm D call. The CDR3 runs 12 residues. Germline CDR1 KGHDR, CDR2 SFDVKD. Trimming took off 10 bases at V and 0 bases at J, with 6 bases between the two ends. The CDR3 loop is CATRSSYNEQFF. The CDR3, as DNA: TGTGCCACGAGAAGCTCCTACAATGAGCAGTTCTTC.

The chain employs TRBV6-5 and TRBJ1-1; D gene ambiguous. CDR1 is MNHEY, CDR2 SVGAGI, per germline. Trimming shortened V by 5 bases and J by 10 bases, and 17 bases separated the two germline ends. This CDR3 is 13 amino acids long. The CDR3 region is CASSPLTGLGAFF. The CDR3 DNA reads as TGTGCCAGCAGTCCACTGACCGGGCTTGGAGCTTTCTTT.

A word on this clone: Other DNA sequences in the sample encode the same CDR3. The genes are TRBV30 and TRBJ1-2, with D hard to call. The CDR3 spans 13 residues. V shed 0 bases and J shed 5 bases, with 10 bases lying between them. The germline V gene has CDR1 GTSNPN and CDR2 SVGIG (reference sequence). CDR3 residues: CAWSVGRSYGYTF. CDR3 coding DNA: TGTGCCTGGAGTGTAGGCAGATCTTATGGCTACACCTTC. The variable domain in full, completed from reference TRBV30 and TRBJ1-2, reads SQTIHQWPATLVQPVGSPLSLECTVEGTSNPNLYWYRQAAGRGLQLLFYSVGIGQISSEVPQNLSASRPQDRQFILSSKKLLLSDSGFYLCAWSVGRSYGYTFGSGTRLTVV.

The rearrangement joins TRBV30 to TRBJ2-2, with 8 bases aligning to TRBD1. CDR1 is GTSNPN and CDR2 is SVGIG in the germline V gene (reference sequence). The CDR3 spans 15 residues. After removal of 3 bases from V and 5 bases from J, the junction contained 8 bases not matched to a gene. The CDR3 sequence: CAWRTRDRPTGELFF. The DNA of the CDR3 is TGTGCCTGGAGGACCCGGGACAGGCCGACCGGGGAGCTGTTTTTT.

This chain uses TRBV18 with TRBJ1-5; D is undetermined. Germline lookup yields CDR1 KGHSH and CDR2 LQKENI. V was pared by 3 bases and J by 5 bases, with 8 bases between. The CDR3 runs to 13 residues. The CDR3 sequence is CASSPSLDQPQHF. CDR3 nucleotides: TGTGCCAGCTCACCTTCCTTGGATCAGCCCCAGCATTTT.

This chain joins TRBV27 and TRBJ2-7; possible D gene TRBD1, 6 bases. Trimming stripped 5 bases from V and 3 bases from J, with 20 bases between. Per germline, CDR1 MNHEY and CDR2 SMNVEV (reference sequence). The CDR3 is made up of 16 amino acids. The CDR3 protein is CASSLLGGRTFYEQYF. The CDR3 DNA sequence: TGTGCCAGCAGTCTTTTAGGGGGACGGACCTTCTACGAGCAGTACTTC.

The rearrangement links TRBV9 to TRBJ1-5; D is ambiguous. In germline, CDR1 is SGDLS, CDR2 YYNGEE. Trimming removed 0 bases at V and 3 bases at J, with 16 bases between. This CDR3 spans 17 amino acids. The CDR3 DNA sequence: TGTGCCAGCAGCGTAGCCCTGATTGGGCGGGACAATCAGCCCCAGCATTTT. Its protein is CASSVALIGRDNQPQHF. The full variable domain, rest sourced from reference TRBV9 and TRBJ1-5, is DSGVTQTPKHLITATGQRVTLRCSPRSGDLSVYWYQQSLDQGLQFLIQYYNGEERAKGNILERFSAQQFPDLHSELNLSSLELGDSALYFCASSVALIGRDNQPQHFGDGTRLSIL.

CDR3 loop: CASSRSWQRGREQYF. The CDR3 DNA is TGTGCCAGCAGCAGATCGTGGCAGAGGGGAAGGGAGCAGTACTTC. The V call is TRBV21-1, the J call TRBJ2-7. TRBV21-1 corresponds to a pseudogene. This CDR3 spans 15 amino acids.

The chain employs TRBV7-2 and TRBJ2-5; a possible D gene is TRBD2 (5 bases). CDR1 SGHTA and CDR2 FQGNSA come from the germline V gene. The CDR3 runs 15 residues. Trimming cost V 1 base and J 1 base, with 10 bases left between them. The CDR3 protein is CASSLEELGQETQYF. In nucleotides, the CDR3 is TGTGCCAGCAGCTTAGAAGAACTAGGCCAAGAGACCCAGTACTTC.

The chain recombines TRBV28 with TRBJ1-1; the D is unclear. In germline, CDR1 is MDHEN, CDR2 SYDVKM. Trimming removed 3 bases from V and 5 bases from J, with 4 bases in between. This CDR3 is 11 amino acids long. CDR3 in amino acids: CASSLRTEAFF. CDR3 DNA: TGTGCCAGCAGTTTGAGGACTGAAGCTTTCTTT.